One and the same sample provided the 31 T cell receptor beta chains below, sequenced in a study of naive and memory T cell subsets. General study points: A few larger clonotypes appeared in naive repertoires, especially CD8, possibly memory cells re-expressing CD45RA.

Both TRBC1 and TRBC2 were covered by a beta constant-region primer of two equimolar oligonucleotides. The ligated cDNA underwent four PCR rounds using SP2 and nested alpha and beta constant-region primers. One entry per CDR3 protein results from TCRdb running MiXCR on the UMI-ligation and nested PCR reads. The repertoire holds 90,000 to 120,000 distinct CDR3 sequences, with around 15% as singletons. These receptors have no known antigen. Sequences were obtained from naive CD8+ T cells from blood. These TCRs come from a human donor in good health.

Only a few counts were recorded for this clonotype. The J gene is TRBJ2-7, the V gene TRBV9, with D perhaps matching TRBD2 (6 bases). The CDR3 is made up of 14 amino acids. The germline CDR1 and CDR2 sequences are SGDLS and YYNGEE. Trimming left V 0 bases short and J 5 bases short, with 12 bases between. The CDR3 loop reads CASSVAGGSDEQYF. CDR3 nucleotides: TGTGCCAGCAGCGTAGCTGGGGGGTCCGACGAGCAGTACTTC.

This chain joins TRBV20-1 and TRBJ2-1; 7 nucleotides match TRBD1. The CDR3 loop spans 15 amino acids. With V trimmed by 3 bases and J by 2 bases, 7 bases remained unmatched. Germline V lookup: CDR1 DFQATT, CDR2 SNEGSKA (reference sequence). In DNA, the CDR3 is TGCAGTGCTAGTGGGGACAGAAACCCCTACAATGAGCAGTTCTTC. The encoded protein is CSASGDRNPYNEQFF.

This chain uses TRBV7-6 with TRBJ2-7, with D perhaps TRBD1 (6 bases). The CDR3 contains 14 residues. Deletions cut 2 bases from V and 3 bases from J, with 11 bases between. The germline V gene has CDR1 SGHVS and CDR2 FNYEAQ. CDR3 nucleotide sequence: TGTGCCAGCAGCTTAAAGAGCAGGGGCTACGAGCAGTACTTC. Translation: CASSLKSRGYEQYF.

This chain joins TRBV10-3 and TRBJ2-7, with TRBD1 matching over 7 bases. Germline loops: CDR1 ENHRY, CDR2 SYGVKD. This CDR3 comprises 14 residues. The ends lost 10 bases at V and 12 bases at J; junction bases unmatched: 21. CDR3: CATRDLASEGGLYF. The CDR3 coding sequence is TGTGCCACCCGGGACCTCGCGTCAGAAGGGGGCTTGTACTTC.

This chain links TRBV20-1 with TRBJ1-1, with D unresolved. The CDR3 has 13 residues. The V gene's germline CDR1 is DFQATT and CDR2 SNEGSKA (reference sequence). CDR3 loop: CSLSLRMNTEAFF. The CDR3, as DNA: TGCAGCCTCAGTTTGAGGATGAACACTGAAGCTTTCTTT.

The rearrangement joins TRBV13 to TRBJ2-5; 12 bases match TRBD2. V was pared by 4 bases and J by 10 bases, with 13 bases of the junction left unmatched. Germline V gene lookup returns CDR1 PRHDT and CDR2 FYEKMQ (reference sequence). The CDR3 totals 16 residues. The CDR3 loop reads CASSSGTSGPGGGQYF. The CDR3 DNA reads as TGTGCCAGCAGCTCCGGGACTAGCGGGCCCGGGGGTGGCCAGTACTTC. Together with reference TRBV13 and TRBJ2-5, the CDR3 gives the full variable domain: AAGVIQSPRHLIKEKRETATLKCYPIPRHDTVYWYQQGPGQDPQFLISFYEKMQSDKGSIPDRFSAQQFSDYHSELNMSSLELGDSALYFCASSSGTSGPGGGQYFGPGTRLLVL.

The V gene is TRBV5-1, the J gene TRBJ1-2, with TRBD1 matching over 7 bases. The CDR3 sequence is 13 residues long. With V trimmed by 0 bases and J by 6 bases, 2 bases remained unmatched. CDR1 is SGHRS and CDR2 is YFSETQ in the germline V gene. In DNA form, the CDR3 reads TGCGCCAGCAGCTTGGCCGGGACAGATGGCTACACCTTC. Its translation is CASSLAGTDGYTF.

The chain couples TRBV27 to TRBJ2-1, with TRBD2 matching over 10 bases. V was pared by 2 bases and J by 4 bases, with 2 bases of the junction left unmatched. CDR1 is MNHEY and CDR2 is SMNVEV in the germline V gene (reference sequence). The CDR3 consists of 15 residues. CDR3 protein: CASSLLAGDYNEQFF. The CDR3 DNA reads as TGTGCCAGCAGTTTACTAGCGGGAGATTACAATGAGCAGTTCTTC.

This clonotype was recorded many times. This chain links TRBV20-1 with TRBJ1-6; no clear D gene. In germline, CDR1 is DFQATT, CDR2 SNEGSKA (reference sequence). V lost 8 bases and J 9 bases, leaving 5 bases between the germline ends. The CDR3 loop spans 9 amino acids. The CDR3 here is CSSGSPLHF. The CDR3 DNA is TGCAGTTCGGGTTCACCCCTCCACTTT.

Only a few counts were recorded for this clonotype. The rearrangement links TRBV7-3 to TRBJ2-2, with unresolved D. CDR3 size: 13 residues. In germline, CDR1 is SGHTA, CDR2 FQGTGA. V was pared by 0 bases and J by 6 bases, with 5 bases between. This CDR3 reads CASSLTEPGELFF. The CDR3, as DNA: TGTGCCAGCAGCTTAACTGAGCCCGGGGAGCTGTTTTTT.

The gene calls are TRBV6-2 or TRBV6-3 and TRBJ2-7; 9 nucleotides align to TRBD1. V shed 5 bases and J 2 bases; nucleotides not matched to a gene: 4. This CDR3 region has 14 residues. The germline CDR1 and CDR2 sequences are MNHEY and SVGEGT. The CDR3 spells CASSIQGAAYEQYF. CDR3 coding DNA: TGTGCCAGCAGTATACAGGGGGCCGCCTACGAGCAGTACTTC.

The rearrangement joins TRBV4-3 to TRBJ1-1; no reliable D call. CDR1 is LGHNA, CDR2 YSLEER, per germline. This CDR3 has 15 residues. The V end lost 0 bases, the J end lost 1 base, and 9 bases lay between the germline ends. CDR3 in DNA: TGCGCCAGCAGCCAAGATCGCGATCGGAACACTGAAGCTTTCTTT. Amino acids: CASSQDRDRNTEAFF.

A few counts support this clonotype. The chain recombines TRBV14 with TRBJ2-4; perhaps TRBD2 as D (6 bases). The V gene's germline CDR1 is SGHDN and CDR2 FVKESK. Trimming stripped 3 bases from V and 2 bases from J, with 14 bases between. The CDR3 extends over 16 amino acids. This chain's CDR3 is CASSQFGDSTKNIQYF. In DNA form, the CDR3 reads TGTGCCAGCAGCCAGTTTGGGGACTCGACCAAAAACATTCAGTACTTC.

This clonotype showed up just a few times. The chain uses TRBV12-3 or TRBV12-4 and TRBJ1-2, with D unclear. The CDR3 has 13 amino acids. Trimming cost V 3 bases and J 5 bases, with 10 bases left between them. The CDR3 sequence: CASSFGQPYGYTF. In DNA form, the CDR3 reads TGTGCCAGCAGTTTTGGCCAACCTTATGGCTACACCTTC.

The V gene is TRBV7-9, the J gene TRBJ2-2; 9 bases map to TRBD1. J lost 1 base, V lost 5 bases, and 8 bases had no gene match. Germline assignment: CDR1 SEHNR and CDR2 FQNEAQ (reference sequence). The CDR3 runs to 17 residues. This CDR3 is CASSDGTGRKNTGELFF. The CDR3 DNA is TGTGCCAGCAGCGACGGGACAGGGCGTAAGAACACCGGGGAGCTGTTTTTT.

The chain has TRBV19 and TRBJ1-2, with no clear D. The length of the CDR3 is 13 residues. From germline, CDR1 is LNHDA and CDR2 SQIVND (reference sequence). Trimming removed 3 bases at V and 0 bases at J, with 5 bases between. The chain's CDR3 is CASSIGANYGYTF. The CDR3 DNA reads as TGTGCCAGTAGTATCGGGGCTAACTATGGCTACACCTTC.

This clonotype was observed a single time. The rearrangement links TRBV20-1 to TRBJ1-2; D may be TRBD1 (5 bases). The CDR3 has 14 residues. V dropped 8 bases and J dropped 0 bases, with 16 bases sitting between them. Germline V CDR1 and CDR2: DFQATT, SNEGSKA (reference sequence). The CDR3 DNA reads TGCAGTCAAATACGGGACCCGTCTAACTATGGCTACACCTTC. Protein product: CSQIRDPSNYGYTF.

The CDR3 DNA reads as TGCGCCAGCAGCCCAACCGTGACTAGAAAAAGGACAGATACGCAGTATTTT. It yields the protein CASSPTVTRKRTDTQYF. J is TRBJ2-3 and V is TRBV4-3; possibly TRBD2 for D (6 bases). The length of the CDR3 is 17 residues. CDR1 and CDR2 from the germline V gene are LGHNA and YSLEER. V was clipped by 4 bases and J by 3 bases, with 20 bases between them.

This clonotype was observed a few times. The rearrangement uses TRBV15 and TRBJ1-5; D uncertain. The V end lost 1 base, the J end lost 4 bases, and 5 bases lay between the germline ends. This CDR3 is 13 amino acids long. CDR1 LNHNV and CDR2 YYDKDF come from the germline V gene (reference sequence). The CDR3 protein is CATSRGHNQPQHF. CDR3 in DNA: TGTGCCACCAGCAGAGGCCATAATCAGCCCCAGCATTTT.

The chain links TRBV19 to TRBJ1-5; 11 bases agree with TRBD1. V trimming: 6 bases; J trimming: 6 bases; junction bases outside the gene matches: 7. The CDR3 loop spans 15 amino acids. Per the germline V gene, CDR1 is LNHDA and CDR2 is SQIVND (reference sequence). CDR3 sequence reads: CASSWDRGFSQPQHF. CDR3 DNA sequence: TGTGCCAGTAGCTGGGACAGGGGGTTTTCTCAGCCCCAGCATTTT.

This clonotype came up a few times. V is TRBV20-1 and J is TRBJ2-3; no definite D call. Germline assignment: CDR1 DFQATT and CDR2 SNEGSKA (reference sequence). V was cut by 3 bases and J by 1 base, with 14 bases left in between. The CDR3 is made up of 15 amino acids. This CDR3 is CSASTGLAGTDTQYF. DNA of the CDR3: TGCAGTGCTAGTACCGGTCTGGCTGGCACAGATACGCAGTATTTT.

This clonotype was seen a handful of times. The chain links TRBV30 to TRBJ1-1; possibly TRBD1 for D (5 bases). Germline V gene data show CDR1 as GTSNPN and CDR2 as SVGIG (reference sequence). The ends were cut back, 4 bases at V and 4 bases at J, with 22 bases in the middle. This CDR3 region has 16 residues. For the CDR3, the DNA is TGTGCCTGGAAGGGACGGAGTAGGGAAATCGGCACTGAAGCTTTCTTT. Its protein is CAWKGRSREIGTEAFF.

This clonotype came up many times. The chain combines TRBV27 with TRBJ2-7, with D unclear. This CDR3 spans 12 amino acids. The germline V and J ends were trimmed by 5 bases and 0 bases, with 5 bases remaining between them. Germline V gene sequence: CDR1 MNHEY, CDR2 SMNVEV (reference sequence). The CDR3 is CASSGSSYEQYF. In DNA, the CDR3 is TGTGCCAGCAGTGGGTCCTCCTACGAGCAGTACTTC.

This clonotype was observed a handful of times. V usage is TRBV27 and J usage is TRBJ2-7; weak D call: TRBD2 (7 bases). This CDR3 region has 15 residues. V was clipped by 2 bases and J by 2 bases, with 13 bases between them. Looked up from germline, CDR1 is MNHEY and CDR2 is SMNVEV (reference sequence). The CDR3 DNA is TGTGCCAGCAGTTTAGGAGGGGGGGCCACCTACGAGCAGTACTTC. It yields the protein CASSLGGGATYEQYF.

This clonotype appeared once. This chain connects TRBV7-9 to TRBJ2-7, with D possibly TRBD1 on 5 matching bases. In germline, CDR1 is SEHNR, CDR2 FQNEAQ (reference sequence). This CDR3 has 16 residues. Trimming shortened V by 5 bases and J by 2 bases, and 19 bases separated the two germline ends. The CDR3 loop reads CASSARTPESPYEQYF. The DNA for the CDR3 is TGTGCCAGCAGCGCCCGGACACCTGAGTCCCCCTACGAGCAGTACTTC.

This clonotype occurred many times. In nucleotides, the CDR3 is TGTGCCAGCAGCTTAGCGTTAGCGGAACTCTCCTACGAGCAGTACTTC. Protein product: CASSLALAELSYEQYF. The chain is built from TRBV11-1 and TRBJ2-7, with D possibly being TRBD2 (6 bases). Trimming took off 0 bases at V and 0 bases at J, with 12 bases between the two ends. The CDR3 runs 16 residues. The germline V gene has CDR1 SGHAT and CDR2 FQDESV (reference sequence).

This clonotype has at least ten counts. This chain links TRBV18 with TRBJ1-2, with a weak D call TRBD1 (6 bases). With 1 base removed from V and 8 bases from J, the gap between germline ends came to 17 bases. Germline assignment: CDR1 KGHSH and CDR2 LQKENI. The CDR3 runs to 15 residues. The CDR3 DNA sequence: TGTGCCAGCTCACCACTGGACAGCCCCTACCAGGGCTACACCTTC. Protein sequence: CASSPLDSPYQGYTF.

This clonotype was found a few times. V usage is TRBV2 and J usage is TRBJ1-1; a possible D gene is TRBD1 (6 bases). Germline CDR1 and CDR2: SNHLY and FYNNEI. Trimming took off 7 bases at V and 0 bases at J, with 15 bases between the two ends. The CDR3 length is 15 residues. DNA for the CDR3: TGTGCCAGCACTGCAGGGGCATCGGTGAACACTGAAGCTTTCTTT. Amino acids: CASTAGASVNTEAFF. Full variable domain (missing parts from reference TRBV2 and TRBJ1-1): EPEVTQTPSHQVTQMGQEVILRCVPISNHLYFYWYRQILGQKVEFLVSFYNNEISEKSEIFDDQFSVERPDGSNFTLKIRSTKLEDSAMYFCASTAGASVNTEAFFGQGTRLTVV.

This clonotype was counted between two and nine times. The rearrangement joins TRBV28 to TRBJ2-3, with a tentative D call TRBD2 (6 bases). The germline V gene encodes CDR1 MDHEN and CDR2 SYDVKM. This CDR3 comprises 13 residues. V dropped 8 bases and J dropped 11 bases, with 20 bases sitting between them. DNA of the CDR3: TGTGCCAGCGGACCTCAGATAGCCGGGGGGCAGTATTTT. Amino acid sequence: CASGPQIAGGQYF. Drawing the rest from reference TRBV28 and TRBJ2-3, the complete variable domain is DVKVTQSSRYLVKRTGEKVFLECVQDMDHENMFWYRQDPGLGLRLIYFSYDVKMKEKGDIPEGYSVSREKKERFSLILESASTNQTSMYLCASGPQIAGGQYFGPGTRLTVL.

V and J are TRBV15 and TRBJ2-3; D gene uncertain. The CDR3 consists of 16 residues. The germline V and J ends were trimmed by 7 bases and 1 base, with 18 bases remaining between them. CDR1 and CDR2 from the germline V gene are LNHNV and YYDKDF (reference sequence). CDR3 protein: CATTPRPPLGTDTQYF. In nucleotides, the CDR3 is TGTGCCACCACCCCCCGACCACCCCTCGGCACAGATACGCAGTATTTT.

The gene calls are TRBV15 and TRBJ2-1; D is unclear. V lost 3 bases to trimming and J lost 2 bases, with 11 bases between them. Germline lookup yields CDR1 LNHNV and CDR2 YYDKDF (reference sequence). There are 15 residues in the CDR3. CDR3: CATSRDRSPYNEQFF. DNA of the CDR3: TGTGCCACCAGCAGGGACCGTTCCCCCTACAATGAGCAGTTCTTC.